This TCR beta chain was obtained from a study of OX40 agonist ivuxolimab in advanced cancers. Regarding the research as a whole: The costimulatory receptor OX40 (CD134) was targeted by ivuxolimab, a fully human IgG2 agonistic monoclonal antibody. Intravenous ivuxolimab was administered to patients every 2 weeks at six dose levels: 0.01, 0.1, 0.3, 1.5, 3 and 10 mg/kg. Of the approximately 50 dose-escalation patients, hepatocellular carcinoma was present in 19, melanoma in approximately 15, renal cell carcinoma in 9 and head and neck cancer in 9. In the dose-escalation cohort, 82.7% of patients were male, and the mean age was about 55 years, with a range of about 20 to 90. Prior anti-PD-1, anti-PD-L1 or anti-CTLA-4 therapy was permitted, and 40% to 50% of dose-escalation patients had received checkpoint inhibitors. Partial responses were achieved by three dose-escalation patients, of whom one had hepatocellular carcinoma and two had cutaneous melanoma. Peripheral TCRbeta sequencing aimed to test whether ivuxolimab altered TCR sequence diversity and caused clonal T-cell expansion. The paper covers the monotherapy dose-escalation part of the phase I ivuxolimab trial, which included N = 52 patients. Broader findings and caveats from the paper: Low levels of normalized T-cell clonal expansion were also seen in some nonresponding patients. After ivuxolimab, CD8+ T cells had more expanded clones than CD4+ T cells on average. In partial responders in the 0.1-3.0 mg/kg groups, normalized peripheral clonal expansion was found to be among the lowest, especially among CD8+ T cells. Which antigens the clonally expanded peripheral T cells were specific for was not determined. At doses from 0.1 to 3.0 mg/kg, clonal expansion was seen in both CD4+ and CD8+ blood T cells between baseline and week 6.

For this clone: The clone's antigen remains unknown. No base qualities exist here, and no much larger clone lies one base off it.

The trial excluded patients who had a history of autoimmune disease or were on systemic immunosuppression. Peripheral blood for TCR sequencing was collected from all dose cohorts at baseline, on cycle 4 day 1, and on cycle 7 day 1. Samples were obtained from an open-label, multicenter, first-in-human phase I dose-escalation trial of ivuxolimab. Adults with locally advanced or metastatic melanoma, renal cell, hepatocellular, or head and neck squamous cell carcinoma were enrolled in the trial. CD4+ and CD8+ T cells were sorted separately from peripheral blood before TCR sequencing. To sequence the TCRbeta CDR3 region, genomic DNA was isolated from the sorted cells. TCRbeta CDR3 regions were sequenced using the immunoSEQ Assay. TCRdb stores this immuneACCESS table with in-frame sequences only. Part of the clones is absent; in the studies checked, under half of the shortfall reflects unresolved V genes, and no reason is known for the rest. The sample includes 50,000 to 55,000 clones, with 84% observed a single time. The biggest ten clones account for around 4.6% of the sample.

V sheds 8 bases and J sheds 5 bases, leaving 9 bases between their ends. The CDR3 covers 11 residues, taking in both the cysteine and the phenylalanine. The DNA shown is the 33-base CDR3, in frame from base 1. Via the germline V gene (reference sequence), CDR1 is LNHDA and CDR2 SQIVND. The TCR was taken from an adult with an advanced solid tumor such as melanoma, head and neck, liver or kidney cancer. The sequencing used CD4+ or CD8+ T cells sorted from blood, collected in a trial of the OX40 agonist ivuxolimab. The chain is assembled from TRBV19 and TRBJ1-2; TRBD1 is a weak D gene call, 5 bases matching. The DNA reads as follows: TGTGCCAGTGAGCAGGGATATGGCTACACCTTC. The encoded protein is CASEQGYGYTF.